This T cell receptor (beta chain) was sequenced during a study of cytomegalovirus exposure and HLA in healthy donors. In the study overall: The roughly 130 validation repertoires used the same platform as the roughly 700 first-cohort repertoires (as reported by a later analysis).

Libraries were prepared by immunoSEQ multiplex PCR; TCRdb keeps only in-frame clonotypes and omits some of them. The sample has some 330,000 clones, 86% seen once. Study-wide findings and caveats: Within the 90 to 150 validation repertoires, first-cohort TCR clusters tended to co-occur, according to a later analysis.

The CDR3 is made up of 18 amino acids. Trimming cost V 0 bases and J 0 bases; bases outside gene matches: 5. Germline loops: CDR1 MNHNS, CDR2 SASEGT. Notes on this clone: Its specificity is not known.

The sequence came from a woman between 18 and 30 years old in good health and CMV-seronegative. Sequencing used PBMCs. The V call is TRBV6-1, the J call TRBJ2-3, with 11 positions matching TRBD2. CDR3 sequence: CASSEARLAGISTDTQYF. CDR3 DNA sequence: TGTGCCAGCAGTGAAGCGAGACTAGCGGGGATAAGCACAGATACGCAGTATTTT.